A single sample gave rise to the 23 T cell receptor beta chains below, sequenced in a study of T-cell memory formation after mild COVID-19. TCRdb re-derived calls from the 5' RACE reads in MiXCR, one entry per CDR3 protein. The table lists over 150,000 distinct CDR3 sequences, about a fifth of them singletons. Sequenced: PBMCs or a T cell subset sorted from them (not recorded which). Receptor source: an adult woman who had mild COVID-19 (a few samples of this study predate the infection). Cell type and time point are not known.

This clonotype was counted only a few times. The chain is built from TRBV7-9 and TRBJ2-1; 7 bases agree with TRBD2. Trimming took 7 bases from V and 4 from J; bases not matched to a gene: 10. From germline, CDR1 is SEHNR and CDR2 FQNEAQ (reference sequence). This CDR3 has 15 amino acids. DNA for the CDR3: TGTGCCAGCATAAGGGAGGGTAGACCTTACAATGAGCAGTTCTTC. It is translated as CASIREGRPYNEQFF. Drawing the rest from reference TRBV7-9 and TRBJ2-1, the complete variable domain is DTGVSQNPRHKITKRGQNVTFRCDPISEHNRLYWYRQTLGQGPEFLTYFQNEAQLEKSRLLSDRFSAERPKGSFSTLEIQRTEQGDSAMYLCASIREGRPYNEQFFGPGTRLTVL.

The rearrangement uses TRBV19 and TRBJ1-1; 11 bases map to TRBD1. Germline trimming cut 6 bases from V and 0 bases from J; bases unmatched to any gene: 6. The CDR3 length is 16 residues. The germline V gene encodes CDR1 LNHDA and CDR2 SQIVND (reference sequence). CDR3 region: CASSSGTGGVNTEAFF. CDR3 DNA sequence: TGTGCCAGTAGCTCCGGGACAGGGGGGGTGAACACTGAAGCTTTCTTT.

This clonotype was counted a few times. This sequence joins TRBV4-2 and TRBJ2-7; perhaps TRBD2 as D (5 bases). V shed 4 bases and J shed 0 bases, with 13 bases lying between them. There are 15 residues in the CDR3. The germline gives CDR1 LGHNA, CDR2 YNFKEQ. The CDR3 sequence is CASSLVAEVSYEQYF. The CDR3 DNA follows: TGTGCCAGCAGCCTGGTCGCGGAGGTCTCCTACGAGCAGTACTTC.

This clonotype was observed many times. The genes are TRBV6-6 and TRBJ2-1, with TRBD1 matching over 8 bases. The CDR3 contains 14 residues. Germline V gene sequence: CDR1 MNHNY, CDR2 SVGAGI (reference sequence). V shed 8 bases and J 3 bases; nucleotides not matched to a gene: 6. CDR3 loop: CASATGTGYNEQFF. In DNA form, the CDR3 reads TGTGCCAGCGCCACCGGGACAGGCTACAATGAGCAGTTCTTC.

The V gene is TRBV29-1, the J gene TRBJ1-1; D remains ambiguous. V lost 0 bases to trimming and J lost 11 bases, with 10 bases between them. Germline V lookup: CDR1 SQVTM, CDR2 ANQGSEA. CDR3 length: 11 amino acids. The CDR3 region is CSVEETYEAFF. The DNA of the CDR3 is TGCAGCGTTGAAGAGACGTATGAGGCTTTCTTT.

The chain uses TRBV7-9 and TRBJ1-6; 7 positions agree with TRBD1. Germline V gene data show CDR1 as SEHNR and CDR2 as FQNEAQ (reference sequence). The CDR3 is made up of 16 amino acids. The J segment lost 9 bases and the V segment lost 5 bases, leaving 13 bases of the junction unmatched. The CDR3, as DNA: TGTGCCAGCAGCCCGAGCCCAGGGGGAGTTATTTCACCCCTCCACTTT. This gives the protein CASSPSPGGVISPLHF. The full variable domain, its missing parts supplied by reference TRBV7-9 and TRBJ1-6, is DTGVSQNPRHKITKRGQNVTFRCDPISEHNRLYWYRQTLGQGPEFLTYFQNEAQLEKSRLLSDRFSAERPKGSFSTLEIQRTEQGDSAMYLCASSPSPGGVISPLHFGNGTRLTVT.

The rearrangement links TRBV28 to TRBJ2-2; D unresolved. Trimming left V 6 bases short and J 6 bases short, with 14 bases between. This CDR3 is built from 14 residues. The germline gives CDR1 MDHEN, CDR2 SYDVKM. The CDR3: CASRPTDNAGELFF. The CDR3 coding sequence is TGTGCCAGCAGACCTACAGATAACGCCGGGGAGCTGTTTTTT.

V is TRBV25-1 and J is TRBJ2-7; no reliable D call. Germline CDR1 and CDR2: MGHDK and SYGVNS. The V and J ends lost 4 bases and 4 bases respectively, with 14 bases between them. The CDR3 loop spans 14 amino acids. The CDR3 protein is CASSAEKPPYEQYF. CDR3 DNA: TGTGCCAGCAGTGCAGAGAAACCCCCTTACGAGCAGTACTTC.

This clonotype was observed at least ten times. The chain couples TRBV4-1 to TRBJ1-1; D remains ambiguous. Trimming took off 2 bases at V and 1 base at J, with 5 bases between the two ends. The V gene's germline CDR1 is MGHRA and CDR2 YSYEKL. The CDR3 has 13 residues. Here the CDR3 DNA reads TGCGCCAGCAGCCAAATGGGGAACACTGAAGCTTTCTTT. This encodes CASSQMGNTEAFF.

The CDR3 spells CASSSWRPGSPYNEQFF. Written as DNA, the CDR3 is TGTGCCAGCAGCTCGTGGAGGCCCGGGTCGCCCTACAATGAGCAGTTCTTC. The rearrangement uses TRBV7-9 and TRBJ2-1, with D possibly TRBD2 on 5 matching bases. The CDR3 is made up of 17 amino acids. CDR1 is SEHNR and CDR2 is FQNEAQ in the germline V gene (reference sequence). Trimming cost V 4 bases and J 2 bases, with 18 bases left between them.

This CDR3 is CATKTGGSGELFF. CDR3 bases: TGTGCCACGAAGACAGGGGGGTCCGGGGAGCTGTTTTTT. The rearrangement links TRBV24-1 to TRBJ2-2; 9 nucleotides line up with TRBD1. Germline V lookup: CDR1 KGHDR, CDR2 SFDVKD. CDR3 length: 13 residues. With V trimmed by 10 bases and J by 6 bases, 5 bases remained unmatched.

V and J are TRBV9 and TRBJ2-1, with TRBD2 matching 7 bases. V lost 0 bases, J lost 8 bases, and 5 bases stayed unmatched. This CDR3 is 14 amino acids long. Germline V gene sequence: CDR1 SGDLS, CDR2 YYNGEE. CDR3: CASSVGTRDDEQFF. CDR3 nucleotide sequence: TGTGCCAGCAGCGTAGGGACTAGGGACGATGAGCAGTTCTTC.

This clonotype came up a few times. This sequence joins TRBV29-1 and TRBJ2-3, with 7 positions matching TRBD2. CDR1 and CDR2 (germline): SQVTM, ANQGSEA. The CDR3 is 14 amino acids. The CDR3 sequence: CSAEASGLTDTQYF. CDR3 DNA sequence: TGCAGTGCAGAGGCTAGCGGACTCACAGATACGCAGTATTTT.

The chain couples TRBV14 to TRBJ1-1, with D hard to call. The V gene's germline CDR1 is SGHDN and CDR2 FVKESK. The germline V and J ends were trimmed by 4 bases and 6 bases, with 12 bases remaining between them. CDR3 length: 13 amino acids. The CDR3 coding sequence is TGTGCCAGCAGCCCGGATGCAGGCCCTGAAGCTTTCTTT. Translated, it gives CASSPDAGPEAFF.

The rearrangement joins TRBV4-3 to TRBJ2-7; D is undetermined. V was clipped by 0 bases and J by 7 bases, with 13 bases between them. This CDR3 contains 14 residues. CDR1 LGHNA and CDR2 YSLEER come from the germline V gene. The CDR3 region has the DNA TGCGCCAGCAGCCAAGATCGAGACGCCGGTGAGCAGTACTTC. Translation: CASSQDRDAGEQYF.

The chain is built from TRBV5-8 and TRBJ2-1; no clear D gene. V dropped 0 bases and J dropped 12 bases, with 25 bases sitting between them. From germline, CDR1 is SGHTS and CDR2 YDEGEE. This CDR3 spans 17 amino acids. CDR3 residues: CASSLGFETYYTMRQFF. CDR3 DNA: TGTGCCAGCAGCTTGGGGTTTGAGACCTACTATACAATGAGGCAGTTCTTC.

The rearrangement joins TRBV30 to TRBJ2-7; D gene uncertain. V dropped 1 base and J dropped 6 bases, with 13 bases sitting between them. Germline CDR1 GTSNPN, CDR2 SVGIG (reference sequence). The CDR3 sequence is 13 residues long. The CDR3 coding sequence is TGTGCCTGGAGTGAGGCGGCGTTTCGCGAGCAGTACTTC. This gives the protein CAWSEAAFREQYF.

V is TRBV14 and J is TRBJ2-2; D is possibly TRBD2 (5 bases). V lost 4 bases and J 6 bases, leaving 21 bases between the germline ends. Germline assignment: CDR1 SGHDN and CDR2 FVKESK. This CDR3 contains 17 residues. The CDR3 loop is CASSPSPRSGSAGELFF. DNA of the CDR3: TGTGCCAGCAGCCCTTCCCCCCGGAGTGGTAGCGCCGGGGAGCTGTTTTTT.

This chain joins TRBV20-1 and TRBJ1-5; TRBD1 agrees at 7 bases. Germline lookup yields CDR1 DFQATT and CDR2 SNEGSKA (reference sequence). V trimming: 5 bases; J trimming: 6 bases; junction bases outside the gene matches: 7. The CDR3 contains 13 residues. CDR3 sequence (DNA): TGCAGTGCTTTAGACAGGGAGGGTCAGCCCCAGCATTTT. Its protein is CSALDREGQPQHF.

This clonotype was counted between two and nine times. The chain combines TRBV20-1 with TRBJ2-7, with 7 bases lining up with TRBD2. V lost 0 bases to trimming and J lost 3 bases; unmatched junction nucleotides: 8. The V gene's germline CDR1 is DFQATT and CDR2 SNEGSKA (reference sequence). This CDR3 region has 15 residues. The CDR3 coding sequence is TGCAGTGCTAGAGATCGCGGGGGAACATACTACGAGCAGTACTTC. Its translation: CSARDRGGTYYEQYF.

The V and J genes are TRBV30 and TRBJ2-2; D is undetermined. The CDR3 spans 13 residues. V was cut by 0 bases and J by 11 bases, with 13 bases left in between. CDR1 and CDR2 (germline): GTSNPN, SVGIG (reference sequence). The chain's CDR3 is CAWSVSRPSELFF. CDR3 nucleotide sequence: TGTGCCTGGAGTGTGAGCCGGCCGTCAGAGCTGTTTTTT. The full variable domain, with the rest looked up from reference TRBV30 and TRBJ2-2, is SQTIHQWPATLVQPVGSPLSLECTVEGTSNPNLYWYRQAAGRGLQLLFYSVGIGQISSEVPQNLSASRPQDRQFILSSKKLLLSDSGFYLCAWSVSRPSELFFGEGSRLTVL.

The J gene is TRBJ2-1, the V gene TRBV30, with D unresolved. V was pared by 0 bases and J by 7 bases, with 7 bases between. CDR3 size: 12 residues. The V gene's germline CDR1 is GTSNPN and CDR2 SVGIG (reference sequence). For the CDR3, the DNA is TGTGCCTGGAGTGTATGGGGTAATGAGCAGTTCTTC. Protein: CAWSVWGNEQFF.

The chain is built from TRBV11-3 and TRBJ2-3; D is possibly TRBD2 (6 bases). Trimming pared 10 bases from V and 7 bases from J, leaving 21 bases between. The V gene's germline CDR1 is SGHNT and CDR2 YENEEA. CDR3 size: 14 residues. In DNA form, the CDR3 reads TGTGCCACGTCTAGCGCTGATCGTTGGTATACGCAGTATTTT. Encoded protein: CATSSADRWYTQYF.